This T cell receptor (beta chain) was obtained from a study of human T cells and chemical hapten exposure. Whole-study findings and limits: Sensitizing to DPC left TCRs with a frequency above 1 in 1000 unaltered.

MiXCR, applied by TCRdb to the RACE reads, yields one record per CDR3 protein. The sample includes some 180,000 distinct CDR3 sequences, about 25% of them seen just once. The time point is: patch test 3, about 24 weeks after DPC sensitization. Treatment: therapeutic diphenylcyclopropenone sensitization with weekly scalp DPC. This clonotype was detected only a few times. Its antigen is still unknown. The sample here was whole blood, taken in connection with sensitization to the hapten diphenylcyclopropenone (DPC). The TCR originated in a woman aged 40 to 55 with alopecia areata. Some clones in this sample may be carry-over from other donors' samples.

CDR3 nucleotides: TGTGCCAGTAGTGCAGCCCTGCTCCTCTCCTACGAGCAGTACTTC. It translates to CASSAALLLSYEQYF. The chain carries TRBV19 and TRBJ2-7; D unclear. This CDR3 contains 15 residues. Germline V gene data show CDR1 as LNHDA and CDR2 as SQIVND (reference sequence). Trimming left V 5 bases short and J 0 bases short, with 14 bases between.